This entry features one T cell receptor beta chain sequence. The CDR3 covers 12 residues. Trimming cost V 8 bases and J 2 bases, with 7 bases left between them. Germline V gene lookup returns CDR1 MNHEY and CDR2 SMNVEV (reference sequence). The source of the sample is a study of blood T cells in healthy people across ages. Then a second PCR, running roughly 6 to 12 cycles, was carried out with a sample-barcoded 5' primer and a J-beta primer mix. Every cDNA was tagged by a template-switch adaptor with 12 random nucleotides. One entry per CDR3 protein results from TCRdb running MiXCR on the 5' RACE reads. Of 800,000 to 950,000 distinct CDR3 sequences in the sample, 48% were seen once.

This sequence joins TRBV27 and TRBJ1-5, with D hard to call. The material sequenced was blood. The sequence was collected from a man aged 25 to 40 in good health. The CDR3 loop reads CASGYGNQPQHF. The CDR3, as DNA: TGTGCCAGCGGTTACGGCAATCAGCCCCAGCATTTT.